This entry is about one T cell receptor beta chain. Per the original methods: Amplified reference gene primers provided the basis for estimating nucleated cell counts. Repertoires were generated with immunoSEQ multiplex PCR, while TCRdb's copy carries only in-frame clones and drops some. V, J and clone size are taken as reported in that table, and D and trimming were inferred from the DNA itself. The repertoire includes 60,000 to 65,000 clones, more than 65% of them detected once, and roughly 5.6% sits in the top ten. The sample originates from a study of blood T cell repertoires in COVID-19. The wider study: The United States, Italy and Spain provided the acute and convalescent COVID-19 samples. T cells, B-cell-depleted T cells, or PBMCs provided the cDNA or gDNA that served as material.

Unmatched junction bases numbered 5, after V lost 1 base and J lost 7 bases. CDR3 length: 15 residues. The germline gives CDR1 LGHDT, CDR2 YNNKEL (reference sequence). The rearrangement uses TRBV3-1 (or the pseudogene TRBV3-2) and TRBJ2-3; TRBD2 agrees at 10 bases. The source material was peripheral blood. This clonotype was sampled from a woman aged 55-70 years with acute or convalescent COVID-19. CDR3 protein: CASSQGAGGRYTQYF. In DNA, the CDR3 is TGTGCCAGCAGCCAAGGAGCGGGGGGGCGATATACGCAGTATTTT.